The entry below gives a single T cell receptor beta chain sequence along with its context. The data were obtained in a study of blood T cell repertoires in COVID-19. CDR3 size: 17 residues. Germline V lookup: CDR1 SGHVS, CDR2 FQNEAQ. V lost 4 bases and J 3 bases, leaving 21 bases between the germline ends. Method: immunoSEQ multiplex PCR; TCRdb's copy keeps in-frame clones and lacks some. The repertoire holds under 200,000 clones, with about 86% as singletons. The V and J genes are TRBV7-8 and TRBJ1-1; D is perhaps TRBD1 (5 bases). This TCR was recovered from a man aged 45-60 years with active or convalescent COVID-19. The specimen was peripheral blood. The CDR3, as DNA: TGTGCCAGCAGCTCACATCAAACCGGGCGGGGCGACACTGAAGCTTTCTTT. Protein: CASSSHQTGRGDTEAFF. Full variable domain (missing parts from reference TRBV7-8 and TRBJ1-1): GAGVSQSPRYKVAKRGQDVALRCDPISGHVSLFWYQQALGQGPEFLTYFQNEAQLDKSGLPSDRFFAERPEGSVSTLKIQRTQQEDSAVYLCASSSHQTGRGDTEAFFGQGTRLTVV.